The 13 T cell receptor beta chains presented below share a single source sample, sequenced in a study of shared clonotypes between healthy human individuals. Assay: immunoSEQ multiplex PCR; the TCRdb copy retains only in-frame clones and omits some. The repertoire includes roughly 2.2 million clones, less than 95% of them detected once, and about 0.41% sits in the top ten. The sample consisted of naive CD4+ T cells from PBMCs. Subset of the sample: CD45RA+ positively selected. Source of these receptors: a man aged 18 to 29 in good health. Some clones in this sample may be carry-over from other donors' samples.

The gene calls are TRBV11-3 and TRBJ2-5; 7 bases map to TRBD2. The junction had 7 bases not matched to a gene; V was cut back by 5 bases and J by 7 bases. Germline V CDR1 and CDR2: SGHNT, YENEEA. The CDR3 consists of 13 residues. CDR3 in amino acids: CASSRGEGGTQYF. For the CDR3, the DNA is TGTGCCAGCAGCCGAGGGGAGGGCGGGACCCAGTACTTC.

This clone has only one observation. This same CDR3 is encoded by further DNA sequences in the sample. The chain carries TRBV5-1 and TRBJ1-2; D might be TRBD1 (5 bases). Trimming pared 4 bases from V and 8 bases from J, leaving 18 bases between. CDR1 is SGHRS, CDR2 YFSETQ, per germline. The CDR3 covers 14 residues. The CDR3 region has the DNA TGCGCCAGCAGCCTGGGGGAACAATCGGCAGGCTACACCTTC. Amino acid sequence: CASSLGEQSAGYTF.

The CDR3 region has the DNA TGTGCCAGCAGCTTAGCCGGCGGGAGGAGCACAGATACGCAGTATTTT. It yields the protein CASSLAGGRSTDTQYF. J is TRBJ2-3 and V is TRBV7-9, with 8 bases fitting TRBD2. This CDR3 is built from 16 residues. Germline V lookup: CDR1 SEHNR, CDR2 FQNEAQ (reference sequence). Trimming removed 0 bases from V and 0 bases from J; junction bases left unmatched: 2.

The chain employs TRBV5-3 and TRBJ2-4; no definite D call. TRBV5-3 is classed as an ORF, of uncertain function. The V and J ends lost 4 bases and 8 bases respectively, with 19 bases between them. The CDR3 extends over 15 amino acids. The CDR3 spells CARSPTIYRADIQYF. In DNA form, the CDR3 reads TGTGCCAGAAGCCCCACTATTTATAGGGCAGACATTCAGTACTTC.

The V call is TRBV9, the J call TRBJ2-1; D might be TRBD1 or TRBD2, each matching 6 bases. V dropped 0 bases and J dropped 4 bases, with 11 bases sitting between them. Germline lookup yields CDR1 SGDLS and CDR2 YYNGEE. This CDR3 has 15 amino acids. The CDR3 reads CASSVGRGQYNEQFF. CDR3 DNA: TGTGCCAGCAGCGTAGGGCGGGGACAATACAATGAGCAGTTCTTC.

The chain employs TRBV30 and TRBJ1-4, with D tentatively TRBD1 (5 bases). Trimming shortened V by 2 bases and J by 1 base, and 8 bases separated the two germline ends. This CDR3 spans 14 amino acids. From germline, CDR1 is GTSNPN and CDR2 SVGIG (reference sequence). The CDR3 DNA follows: TGTGCCTGGAGTACAGGAGAAACTAATGAAAAACTGTTTTTT. Translation gives CAWSTGETNEKLFF.

The gene calls are TRBV19 and TRBJ1-5; 10 nucleotides line up with TRBD1. J lost 9 bases, V lost 6 bases, and 17 bases had no gene match. The germline V gene encodes CDR1 LNHDA and CDR2 SQIVND (reference sequence). The CDR3 runs 17 residues. CDR3 nucleotides: TGTGCCAGTAGGGCCCTCAGGGACAGGGGTCTTTTTGTGCCCCAGCATTTT. This sequence encodes CASRALRDRGLFVPQHF.

This chain joins TRBV6-1 and TRBJ2-5; 9 bases are shared with TRBD1. Germline V lookup: CDR1 MNHNS, CDR2 SASEGT. The V and J ends lost 2 bases and 5 bases, in that order; junction bases with no gene match: 6. The length of the CDR3 is 15 residues. In DNA, the CDR3 is TGTGCCAGCAGTGAAAACAGGGGGCGTATGGAGACCCAGTACTTC. This sequence encodes CASSENRGRMETQYF.

The rearrangement joins TRBV25-1 to TRBJ2-3; TRBD2 might be the D (5 bases). Trimming cost V 3 bases and J 4 bases, with 8 bases left between them. This CDR3 has 13 residues. CDR1 MGHDK and CDR2 SYGVNS come from the germline V gene. This CDR3 reads CASSDRRADTQYF. The CDR3 DNA follows: TGTGCCAGCAGTGATCGGCGGGCAGATACGCAGTATTTT.

The CDR3 region has the DNA TGTGCCAGCAGCGTTACCCCAGGACACACCGGGGAGCTGTTTTTT. Amino acids: CASSVTPGHTGELFF. This rearrangement joins TRBV9 to TRBJ2-2; D call uncertain. V was pared by 2 bases and J by 3 bases, with 11 bases between. The germline CDR1 and CDR2 sequences are SGDLS and YYNGEE. The CDR3 covers 15 residues.

This chain uses TRBV29-1 with TRBJ2-7; D uncertain. The length of the CDR3 is 13 residues. The germline gives CDR1 SQVTM, CDR2 ANQGSEA. Between the trimmed V and J ends, which lost 6 bases and 2 bases, there was a span of 14 bases. The chain's CDR3 is CSVPGSGTYEQYF. The CDR3, as DNA: TGCAGCGTCCCCGGATCCGGCACCTACGAGCAGTACTTC.

This chain's CDR3 is CASSLVFYEQYF. For the CDR3, the DNA is TGTGCCAGCAGCTTAGTTTTCTACGAGCAGTACTTC. The chain is built from TRBV7-9 and TRBJ2-7; D unresolved. The CDR3 is 12 amino acids. Germline assignment: CDR1 SEHNR and CDR2 FQNEAQ (reference sequence). Deletions cut 1 base from V and 3 bases from J, with 4 bases between. The variable domain in full, with the rest retrieved from reference TRBV7-9 and TRBJ2-7, is DTGVSQNPRHKITKRGQNVTFRCDPISEHNRLYWYRQTLGQGPEFLTYFQNEAQLEKSRLLSDRFSAERPKGSFSTLEIQRTEQGDSAMYLCASSLVFYEQYFGPGTRLTVT.

The genes are TRBV6-1 and TRBJ2-7; 7 positions agree with TRBD2. V lost 4 bases and J lost 4; bases outside the gene matches: 4. The CDR3 has 13 residues. Germline CDR1 is MNHNS and CDR2 is SASEGT. In DNA form, the CDR3 reads TGTGCCAGCAGTGCACTAGCGCGGTACGAGCAGTACTTC. Its translation is CASSALARYEQYF.